Shown below are 7 T cell receptor beta chains from a single sample sequenced in a study of blood T cell repertoires in COVID-19. Repertoires were generated with immunoSEQ multiplex PCR, while TCRdb's copy carries only in-frame clones and drops some. The table has roughly 210,000 clones, 80% to 90% seen once. Sequenced: peripheral blood. These receptors were obtained from a woman aged 80 or older with COVID-19, enrolled during active disease.

Here the CDR3 DNA reads TGTGCCACCGACCGACAGGGGGCAACCGGGGAGCTGTTTTTT. Protein product: CATDRQGATGELFF. V is TRBV18 and J is TRBJ2-2, with 10 bases aligning to TRBD1. The CDR3 runs to 14 residues. CDR1 and CDR2 (germline): KGHSH, LQKENI. With 10 bases clipped from V and 5 bases from J, the junction kept 7 bases outside the gene matches.

The chain uses TRBV27 and TRBJ2-6, with a tentative D call TRBD1 (5 bases). From germline, CDR1 is MNHEY and CDR2 SMNVEV (reference sequence). The ends were cut back, 3 bases at V and 0 bases at J, with 12 bases in the middle. The CDR3 runs 17 residues. The CDR3 DNA reads as TGTGCCAGCAGTTTTGGCAGGGCACGCTCTGGGGCCAACGTCCTGACTTTC. This translates into CASSFGRARSGANVLTF. Complete variable domain (other parts from reference TRBV27 and TRBJ2-6): EAQVTQNPRYLITVTGKKLTVTCSQNMNHEYMSWYRQDPGLGLRQIYYSMNVEVTDKGDVPEGYKVSRKEKRNFPLILESPSPNQTSLYFCASSFGRARSGANVLTFGAGSRLTVL.

The V call is TRBV10-3, the J call TRBJ2-5, with TRBD1 matching 8 bases. CDR1 is ENHRY and CDR2 is SYGVKD in the germline V gene. The CDR3 spans 16 residues. V shed 7 bases and J 5 bases; nucleotides not matched to a gene: 15. This CDR3 is CAIKGGTGEGLETQYF. The CDR3 DNA is TGTGCCATCAAAGGCGGGACAGGAGAGGGTCTTGAGACCCAGTACTTC.

This chain joins TRBV19 and TRBJ2-5, with 7 nucleotides matching TRBD1. This CDR3 region has 15 residues. The ends lost 5 bases at V and 1 base at J; junction bases unmatched: 7. CDR1 LNHDA and CDR2 SQIVND come from the germline V gene (reference sequence). The CDR3 loop is CASSRLQGPQETQYF. Here the CDR3 DNA reads TGTGCCAGTAGTCGCCTACAGGGGCCCCAAGAGACCCAGTACTTC.

This clone was seen once. The chain recombines TRBV6-1 with TRBJ2-6; 7 bases are a match to TRBD2. The germline V gene has CDR1 MNHNS and CDR2 SASEGT. The CDR3 extends over 17 amino acids. V lost 3 bases, J lost 2 bases, and 7 bases stayed unmatched. The CDR3 is CASSDPGRGAGANVLTF. CDR3 nucleotide sequence: TGTGCCAGCAGTGACCCAGGGAGGGGAGCTGGGGCCAACGTCCTGACTTTC.

This clone was counted once. Written as DNA, the CDR3 is TGTGCCAGCAGCTTAGTTGGCGGGGCAAGCTCCTACAATGAGCAGTTCTTC. This encodes CASSLVGGASSYNEQFF. The chain combines TRBV7-2 with TRBJ2-1; perhaps TRBD2 as D (6 bases). Germline CDR1 and CDR2: SGHTA and FQGNSA. V was trimmed by 1 base and J by 0 bases, leaving 13 bases between them. The CDR3 runs 17 residues. Together with reference TRBV7-2 and TRBJ2-1, the CDR3 gives the full variable domain: GAGVSQSPSNKVTEKGKDVELRCDPISGHTALYWYRQSLGQGLEFLIYFQGNSAPDKSGLPSDRFSAERTGGSVSTLTIQRTQQEDSAVYLCASSLVGGASSYNEQFFGPGTRLTVL.

The V call is TRBV5-1, the J call TRBJ2-1; maybe TRBD2 (5 bases). CDR3 size: 16 residues. The V gene lost 0 bases and the J gene lost 0 bases, with 10 bases spanning the gap. Germline CDR1 and CDR2: SGHRS and YFSETQ. The CDR3 coding sequence is TGCGCCAGCAGCTTGGTGGGCGCGGGCTCCTACAATGAGCAGTTCTTC. This sequence encodes CASSLVGAGSYNEQFF.